The rows below give T cell receptor beta chains drawn from one sample of a study of CD8 T cells in ankylosing spondylitis. TCRdb reanalysed the 5' RACE reads using MiXCR and keeps one entry per CDR3 protein. The data hold about 700,000 distinct CDR3 sequences, with 15% to 20% observed a single time. Specimen: blood, either unsorted or a sorted T cell fraction (not recorded which). These receptors all stem from a male donor with ankylosing spondylitis. Both conserved end residues are part of each CDR3. A D gene is named only where the DNA matches it firmly. The size field is filled for only some rows; it gives once, few, many or a size class.

>TRBV12-3/TRBV12-4|TRBJ1-2|.|many
CASSYRDYGYTF
TGTGCCAGCAGTTACCGAGATTATGGCTACACCTTC
>TRBV20-1|TRBJ1-1|TRBD1|.
CSAYRGGTEAFF
TGCAGTGCTTACAGGGGGGGCACTGAAGCTTTCTTT
>TRBV29-1|TRBJ2-5|.|few
CSVEGAGAKETQYF
TGCAGCGTTGAAGGGGCAGGGGCTAAAGAGACCCAGTACTTC
>TRBV11-2|TRBJ2-7|TRBD2|few
CASSYGLAGTYEQYF
TGTGCCAGCAGCTACGGACTAGCGGGAACCTACGAGCAGTACTTC
>TRBV27|TRBJ1-2|.|.
CASSTNTPGVYDYGYTF
TGTGCCAGCAGCACCAATACCCCAGGGGTTTACGACTATGGCTACACCTTC
>TRBV25-1|TRBJ1-2|.|.
CASRTEGLGYGYTF
TGTGCCAGCAGGACGGAGGGGCTGGGGTATGGCTACACCTTC
>TRBV18|TRBJ2-1|.|.
CASSPPANNEQFF
TGTGCCAGCTCACCACCTGCAAACAATGAGCAGTTCTTC
>TRBV27|TRBJ2-3|TRBD2|.
CASRGGFADTQYF
TGTGCCAGCAGGGGGGGGTTCGCGGATACGCAGTATTTT
>TRBV19|TRBJ1-5|.|.
CASTGGIIKGISNQPQHF
TGTGCCAGTACGGGGGGGATCATCAAGGGGATTAGCAATCAGCCCCAGCATTTT
>TRBV12-3/TRBV12-4|TRBJ2-3|.|few
CASSLWGGSTDTQYF
TGTGCCAGCAGTTTATGGGGAGGAAGCACAGATACGCAGTATTTT
>TRBV7-2|TRBJ2-5|TRBD1|.
CASSLRTGGYETQYF
TGTGCCAGCAGCTTAAGGACAGGGGGCTATGAGACCCAGTACTTC
>TRBV29-1|TRBJ1-2|.|.
CSALLLGQGGYGYTF
TGCAGCGCCTTGCTCTTGGGTCAGGGAGGCTATGGCTACACCTTC
>TRBV20-1|TRBJ2-6|.|many
CSARHQSGANVLTF
TGCAGTGCTAGACACCAGTCTGGGGCCAACGTCCTGACTTTC
>TRBV7-9|TRBJ2-1|.|few
CASSFGGGGLEEQFF
TGTGCCAGCAGCTTCGGAGGAGGGGGGTTAGAGGAGCAGTTCTTC
>TRBV28|TRBJ2-2|TRBD2|few
CASSALTREDTGELFF
TGTGCCAGCAGTGCCCTGACCCGGGAGGACACCGGGGAGCTGTTTTTT
>TRBV5-1|TRBJ2-1|TRBD1|.
CASSWRQGGNEQFF
TGCGCCAGCAGCTGGAGACAGGGGGGGAATGAGCAGTTCTTC
>TRBV27|TRBJ2-1|.|few
CASSLRDARLNEQFF
TGTGCCAGCAGTTTAAGGGACGCGAGGCTGAATGAGCAGTTCTTC
>TRBV5-1|TRBJ2-7|.|few
CASSLEQRGEQYF
TGCGCCAGCAGCTTGGAGCAGCGCGGTGAGCAGTACTTC
>TRBV25-1|TRBJ2-3|TRBD1|once
CASSEGTGYFRDTQYF
TGTGCCAGCAGTGAGGGGACAGGGTATTTTCGAGATACGCAGTATTTT
>TRBV4-2|TRBJ2-7|.|few
CASSQDLRGGGEQYF
TGTGCCAGCAGCCAAGATTTAAGAGGGGGGGGCGAGCAGTACTTC
>TRBV7-9|TRBJ2-7|.|few
CASSPTGLSSYEQYF
TGTGCCAGCAGCCCGACAGGCCTGAGCTCCTACGAGCAGTACTTC
>TRBV29-1|TRBJ2-7|TRBD2|.
CSVEREASGLRGYF
TGCAGCGTTGAACGAGAGGCTAGCGGACTAAGGGGGTACTTC
>TRBV10-3|TRBJ2-7|TRBD1|.
CAISEGTGGSYEQYF
TGTGCCATCAGTGAGGGGACAGGCGGCTCCTACGAGCAGTACTTC
>TRBV18|TRBJ1-3|.|.
CASSPRGRFLVSGNTIYF
TGTGCCAGCTCACCACGGGGACGGTTTCTGGTCTCTGGAAACACCATATATTTT
>TRBV12-3/TRBV12-4|TRBJ2-5|TRBD2|few
CASRQAGGPETQYF
TGTGCCAGCAGACAAGCGGGGGGGCCAGAGACCCAGTACTTC
>TRBV11-3|TRBJ2-3|.|.
CASSPKWGFTDTQYF
TGTGCCAGCAGCCCGAAGTGGGGATTCACAGATACGCAGTATTTT
>TRBV28|TRBJ1-5|.|few
CASSFASGASNQPQHF
TGTGCCAGCAGTTTCGCCTCAGGGGCGAGCAATCAGCCCCAGCATTTT
>TRBV20-1|TRBJ2-7|TRBD2|few
CSAPSGNSYEQYF
TGCAGTGCTCCTAGCGGGAACTCCTACGAGCAGTACTTC
>TRBV7-6|TRBJ2-3|.|.
CASSAHYLGDIDTQYF
TGTGCCAGCAGCGCCCATTATTTGGGCGACATAGATACGCAGTATTTT
>TRBV3-1|TRBJ1-1|.|few
CASSQAGDGTEAFF
TGTGCCAGCAGCCAAGCAGGGGATGGCACTGAAGCTTTCTTT
>TRBV9|TRBJ2-7|.|few
CASSRNSGEQYF
TGTGCCAGCAGCCGAAACTCGGGCGAGCAGTACTTC
>TRBV12-3/TRBV12-4|TRBJ2-1|TRBD1|many
CASTSGNRGDGEQFF
TGTGCCAGCACCTCAGGGAACAGGGGCGACGGTGAGCAGTTCTTC
>TRBV11-1|TRBJ2-7|TRBD2|few
CASSLGLAGTSGSYEQYF
TGTGCCAGCAGCTTAGGTTTGGCGGGGACTAGCGGGAGTTACGAGCAGTACTTC
>TRBV20-1|TRBJ2-3|TRBD2|.
CSAGTSGGLGSDTQYF
TGCAGTGCTGGGACTAGCGGGGGGTTAGGTTCAGATACGCAGTATTTT
>TRBV2|TRBJ2-1|.|few
CASSPDRTNEQFF
TGTGCCAGCAGTCCAGACCGGACCAATGAGCAGTTCTTC
>TRBV11-2|TRBJ2-2|.|many
CASSLDRGNTGELFF
TGTGCCAGCAGCTTAGACAGGGGGAACACCGGGGAGCTGTTTTTT
>TRBV2|TRBJ1-5|.|.
CASRNYEAQHF
TGTGCCAGCAGGAACTACGAGGCCCAGCATTTT
>TRBV5-1|TRBJ2-7|.|few
CASSLGGIRDEQYF
TGCGCCAGCAGCCTCGGAGGGATTAGAGACGAGCAGTACTTC
>TRBV6-1|TRBJ1-1|.|many
CASKSNMNTEAFF
TGTGCCAGCAAGAGTAACATGAACACTGAAGCTTTCTTT
>TRBV28|TRBJ2-3|TRBD2|.
CASSPGGGPTWQYF
TGTGCCAGCAGCCCGGGGGGGGGGCCTACATGGCAGTATTTT
>TRBV20-1|TRBJ1-2|TRBD1|few
CSALHGGQGSRGYTF
TGCAGTGCTCTCCACGGGGGACAGGGGTCTCGTGGCTACACCTTC
>TRBV12-3/TRBV12-4|TRBJ1-6|.|few
CASSSTGNNSPLHF
TGTGCCAGCAGCTCCACAGGAAACAATTCACCCCTCCACTTT
>TRBV10-3|TRBJ2-3|TRBD2|few
CAISESVGVAGGPTTSDTQYF
TGTGCCATCAGTGAGTCAGTTGGAGTAGCGGGGGGGCCTACAACCTCAGATACGCAGTATTTT
>TRBV27|TRBJ2-6|TRBD1|few
CASSPQGYFGANVLTF
TGTGCCAGCAGTCCACAGGGGTATTTTGGGGCCAACGTCCTGACTTTC